Listed here are 4 T cell receptor beta chains from one sample, sequenced in a study of cytomegalovirus exposure and HLA in healthy donors. 60 Vbeta and 13 Jbeta primers were used in PCR. The protocol was immunoSEQ multiplex PCR, while the TCRdb copy is restricted to in-frame clones and leaves out a portion. The sample gives about 150,000 clones, 85% of which show up once; 1% is in the top ten. Sample: PBMCs. The receptors stem from a boy aged 2 to 10 in good health and CMV-seronegative.

This rearrangement joins TRBV19 to TRBJ2-1; 12 bases line up with TRBD2. The CDR3 covers 16 residues. The V and J ends lost 5 bases and 6 bases, in that order; junction bases with no gene match: 8. Germline CDR1 and CDR2: LNHDA and SQIVND (reference sequence). The CDR3 sequence: CASSWLAGGPINEQFF. Here the CDR3 DNA reads TGTGCCAGTAGTTGGCTAGCGGGAGGGCCGATCAATGAGCAGTTCTTC.

The chain uses TRBV6-5 and TRBJ2-7, with TRBD2 identical over 8 bases. The germline V gene has CDR1 MNHEY and CDR2 SVGAGI. The CDR3 extends over 16 amino acids. Trimming took 4 bases from V and 7 from J; bases not matched to a gene: 15. As DNA, the CDR3 is TGTGCCAGCAGTTCCCAGCGGTCGGGAGGGCCGAGGGAGCAGTACTTC. This translates into CASSSQRSGGPREQYF.

The chain recombines TRBV2 with TRBJ2-5; 7 positions agree with TRBD2. The J call may be wrong; the DNA end is better matched by TRBJ2-7. Germline assignment: CDR1 SNHLY and CDR2 FYNNEI. The CDR3 extends over 13 amino acids. CDR3 loop: CASSSGGRDEQYF. DNA of the CDR3: TGTGCCAGCAGTTCGGGGGGTCGGGACGAGCAGTACTTC.

V and J are TRBV6-5 and TRBJ1-1; tentative D call: TRBD1 (6 bases). The V end lost 6 bases, the J end lost 0 bases, and 8 bases lay between the germline ends. Germline-derived CDR1 and CDR2 are MNHEY and SVGAGI. The CDR3 covers 13 residues. The CDR3 sequence: CASSTGLNTEAFF. The DNA of the CDR3 is TGTGCCAGCAGCACAGGGTTGAACACTGAAGCTTTCTTT.